Each of the 24 T cell receptor beta chains below was sequenced from the same sample in a study of shared clonotypes between healthy human individuals. Method: immunoSEQ multiplex PCR; TCRdb's copy keeps in-frame clones and lacks some. The data hold around 1 million clones, with 60% to 85% observed a single time. The sequencing input was memory CD4+ T cells sorted from blood. Stated subset: CD45RA-negative fraction. These receptors all come from a young man in good health.

This clone was observed a handful of times. The V and J genes are TRBV7-8 and TRBJ1-6; 9 nucleotides match TRBD1. From germline, CDR1 is SGHVS and CDR2 FQNEAQ. V was pared by 5 bases and J by 8 bases, with 7 bases of the junction left unmatched. This CDR3 is 15 amino acids long. CDR3 residues: CASSNPGTGYSPLHF. CDR3 nucleotide sequence: TGTGCCAGCAGCAACCCCGGGACAGGGTATTCACCCCTCCACTTT.

The chain combines TRBV9 with TRBJ1-1; D gene ambiguous. Between the trimmed V and J ends, which lost 0 bases and 4 bases, there was a span of 16 bases. The CDR3 covers 16 residues. Germline V gene lookup returns CDR1 SGDLS and CDR2 YYNGEE. DNA of the CDR3: TGTGCCAGCAGCGTAGGGTTGGAGGCGTACTCCACTGAAGCTTTCTTT. Translation: CASSVGLEAYSTEAFF.

The V and J genes are TRBV5-1 and TRBJ1-3, with unresolved D. The V gene's germline CDR1 is SGHRS and CDR2 YFSETQ. This CDR3 is built from 13 residues. V lost 5 bases and J lost 2, with 8 bases in between. CDR3 sequence reads: CASRIEAGNTIYF. The DNA of the CDR3 is TGCGCCAGCAGAATAGAAGCTGGAAACACCATATATTTT.

DNA for the CDR3: TGTGCCTGGACGGACAGTAATGAAAAACTGTTTTTT. It translates to CAWTDSNEKLFF. V and J are TRBV30 and TRBJ1-4; tentative D call: TRBD1 (6 bases). V was shortened by 4 bases and J by 4 bases, with 7 bases between the two germline ends. CDR3 length: 12 residues. From germline, CDR1 is GTSNPN and CDR2 SVGIG (reference sequence).

Comments on this clone: This may come from a read error, since a much larger clone is one base off. Distinct nucleotide sequences in the sample also encode this CDR3. V usage is TRBV9 and J usage is TRBJ1-2, with 8 bases that match TRBD1. Germline V CDR1 and CDR2: SGDLS, YYNGEE. Losses at the gene ends were 0 bases for V and 0 bases for J; bases not matched to a gene: 1. The CDR3 sequence is 15 residues long. The CDR3 DNA is TGTGCCAGCAGCGTAGGGGACAGGACTAACTATGGCTACACCTTC. Translation: CASSVGDRTNYGYTF.

The chain couples TRBV2 to TRBJ1-2; D gene ambiguous. Trimming removed 7 bases from V and 5 bases from J, with 14 bases in between. The CDR3 runs to 13 residues. Germline V gene lookup returns CDR1 SNHLY and CDR2 FYNNEI. The CDR3 loop is CASTPDGEYGYTF. The CDR3 nucleotides read TGTGCCAGCACCCCCGACGGGGAGTATGGCTACACCTTC.

This chain links TRBV2 with TRBJ1-2; a weak D match, TRBD1 (5 bases). This CDR3 has 14 amino acids. The V gene lost 6 bases and the J gene lost 5 bases, with 16 bases spanning the gap. CDR1 SNHLY and CDR2 FYNNEI come from the germline V gene. CDR3 DNA sequence: TGTGCCAGCAGCGAAACAGGAAGACCTTATGGCTACACCTTC. This sequence encodes CASSETGRPYGYTF.

The count of this clone is one. This CDR3 is CASSTGTGVKNTEAFF. CDR3 bases: TGTGCCAGCAGTACCGGGACAGGGGTAAAGAACACTGAAGCTTTCTTT. V usage is TRBV28 and J usage is TRBJ1-1, with TRBD1 matching 10 bases. J was trimmed by 1 base and V by 5 bases; bases with no gene match: 7. Germline CDR1 is MDHEN and CDR2 is SYDVKM. The CDR3 has 16 residues. Full variable domain (rest looked up from reference TRBV28 and TRBJ1-1): DVKVTQSSRYLVKRTGEKVFLECVQDMDHENMFWYRQDPGLGLRLIYFSYDVKMKEKGDIPEGYSVSREKKERFSLILESASTNQTSMYLCASSTGTGVKNTEAFFGQGTRLTVV.

This chain links TRBV27 with TRBJ2-1; 9 bases map to TRBD1. This CDR3 comprises 15 residues. Trimming removed 5 bases from V and 3 bases from J; junction bases left unmatched: 5. The germline CDR1 and CDR2 sequences are MNHEY and SMNVEV (reference sequence). DNA of the CDR3: TGTGCCAGCAGTCCCGGGACAGGGCGCTACAATGAGCAGTTCTTC. The encoded protein is CASSPGTGRYNEQFF.

This clone was detected once. The rearrangement links TRBV2 to TRBJ1-5; a weak D match, TRBD1 (5 bases). Germline CDR1 SNHLY, CDR2 FYNNEI. This CDR3 region has 13 residues. The V and J ends lost 8 bases and 5 bases respectively, with 13 bases between them. Here the CDR3 reads CASGTASDQPQHF. The DNA for the CDR3 is TGTGCCAGCGGGACGGCCTCTGATCAGCCCCAGCATTTT.

This clone was seen more than once but under ten times. The CDR3 DNA reads as TGTGCCAGCAGCCGGACGGGACAATACCAAGAGACCCAGTACTTC. Amino acid sequence: CASSRTGQYQETQYF. This chain joins TRBV7-6 and TRBJ2-5, with D perhaps matching TRBD1 (6 bases). Trimming cost V 5 bases and J 0 bases, with 13 bases left between them. This CDR3 is built from 15 residues. Germline CDR1 SGHVS, CDR2 FNYEAQ. Filled out from reference TRBV7-6 and TRBJ2-5, the complete variable domain reads GAGVSQSPRYKVTKRGQDVALRCDPISGHVSLYWYRQALGQGPEFLTYFNYEAQQDKSGLPNDRFSAERPEGSISTLTIQRTEQRDSAMYRCASSRTGQYQETQYFGPGTRLLVL.

This clone was seen only once. This chain links TRBV9 with TRBJ2-2; TRBD1 might be the D (6 bases). CDR3 length equals 15 residues. CDR1 is SGDLS, CDR2 YYNGEE, per germline. V was pared by 6 bases and J by 1 base, with 13 bases between. CDR3 in DNA: TGTGCCAGCAATAAGTGGACAGAGAACACCGGGGAGCTGTTTTTT. It specifies CASNKWTENTGELFF.

V is TRBV4-1 and J is TRBJ2-7; a possible D gene is TRBD1 (6 bases). CDR3 length: 15 amino acids. V lost 3 bases, J lost 2 bases, and 14 bases lay in between. Germline CDR1 reads MGHRA; CDR2 reads YSYEKL. CDR3 sequence: CASSQLTGSPYEQYF. CDR3 nucleotide sequence: TGCGCCAGCAGCCAGTTAACAGGGTCTCCCTACGAGCAGTACTTC.

The CDR3 DNA is TGTGCCACCGGGCGGGGGGTCACAGATACGCAGTATTTT. Protein product: CATGRGVTDTQYF. The chain recombines TRBV2 with TRBJ2-3; the match to TRBD2 covers 8 bases. Germline V lookup: CDR1 SNHLY, CDR2 FYNNEI. This CDR3 is 13 amino acids long. V lost 10 bases, J lost 2 bases, and 5 bases stayed unmatched.

This clone was detected once. The rearrangement links TRBV27 to TRBJ1-3, with D tentatively TRBD1 (6 bases). Germline CDR1 reads MNHEY; CDR2 reads SMNVEV (reference sequence). V lost 7 bases, J lost 2 bases, and 18 bases lay in between. CDR3 length equals 16 residues. CDR3 residues: CASILKPRGPGNTIYF. CDR3 sequence (DNA): TGTGCCAGCATTCTAAAGCCCCGGGGGCCTGGAAACACCATATATTTT.

J is TRBJ2-7 and V is TRBV2; 11 nucleotides align to TRBD2. J was trimmed by 7 bases and V by 6 bases; bases with no gene match: 14. The germline gives CDR1 SNHLY, CDR2 FYNNEI. The CDR3 contains 16 residues. The CDR3 DNA follows: TGTGCCAGCAGACAGGGGGTTAGCGGGAGGGCCACGGAGCAGTACTTC. Amino acid sequence: CASRQGVSGRATEQYF.

The V call is TRBV7-8, the J call TRBJ2-3, with 8 bases that match TRBD1. CDR1 and CDR2 from the germline V gene are SGHVS and FQNEAQ. After removal of 5 bases from V and 1 base from J, the junction contained 2 bases not matched to a gene. The CDR3 contains 14 residues. The CDR3 loop reads CASSAGQGTDTQYF. DNA for the CDR3: TGTGCCAGCAGCGCGGGACAGGGCACAGATACGCAGTATTTT.

The genes are TRBV28 and TRBJ1-1, with D uncertain. This CDR3 has 12 amino acids. Trimming removed 7 bases from V and 4 bases from J, with 10 bases in between. Germline CDR1 reads MDHEN; CDR2 reads SYDVKM. CDR3 DNA: TGTGCCAGCACCGCCCGCGGCACTGAAGCTTTCTTT. Amino acids: CASTARGTEAFF. The full variable domain, its missing parts supplied by reference TRBV28 and TRBJ1-1, is DVKVTQSSRYLVKRTGEKVFLECVQDMDHENMFWYRQDPGLGLRLIYFSYDVKMKEKGDIPEGYSVSREKKERFSLILESASTNQTSMYLCASTARGTEAFFGQGTRLTVV.

The V gene is TRBV4-3, the J gene TRBJ2-7; D ambiguous. The CDR3 is 15 amino acids. Germline CDR1 is LGHNA and CDR2 is YSLEER. V was pared by 0 bases and J by 3 bases, with 12 bases between. CDR3 nucleotides: TGCGCCAGCAGCCAAGAAGGTGGGCCGCACTACGAGCAGTACTTC. It yields the protein CASSQEGGPHYEQYF.

This clone was counted at least ten times. V gene TRBV28 combines with J gene TRBJ1-3; tentative D call: TRBD1 (6 bases). Looked up from germline, CDR1 is MDHEN and CDR2 is SYDVKM. Trimming cost V 4 bases and J 4 bases, with 11 bases left between them. This CDR3 region has 14 residues. This CDR3 is CASSSRGGGNTIYF. The CDR3 DNA sequence: TGTGCCAGCAGTTCCCGAGGGGGGGGAAACACCATATATTTT.

Regarding this clone: A single base separates this from a much larger clone, so it may be a read error. Other DNA variants within this sample encode the same CDR3. The chain couples TRBV5-1 to TRBJ1-2; possible D gene TRBD1, 5 bases. In germline, CDR1 is SGHRS, CDR2 YFSETQ. Trimming removed 3 bases from V and 5 bases from J, with 8 bases in between. This CDR3 region has 12 residues. The CDR3 sequence: CASSSQGYGYTF. Written as DNA, the CDR3 is TGCGCCAGCAGCTCTCAGGGATATGGCTACACCTTC. Full variable domain (outside the CDR3, taken from reference TRBV5-1 and TRBJ1-2): KAGVTQTPRYLIKTRGQQVTLSCSPISGHRSVSWYQQTPGQGLQFLFEYFSETQRNKGNFPGRFSGRQFSNSRSEMNVSTLELGDSALYLCASSSQGYGYTFGSGTRLTVV.

The gene calls are TRBV5-8 and TRBJ1-6, with D maybe TRBD1 (6 bases). The V and J ends lost 2 bases and 9 bases respectively, with 12 bases between them. Germline values: CDR1 SGHTS, CDR2 YDEGEE. The CDR3 spans 14 residues. Written as DNA, the CDR3 is TGTGCCAGCAGCTTTAGGGGGGACGGTTCACCCCTCCACTTT. Protein sequence: CASSFRGDGSPLHF.

The V gene is TRBV19, the J gene TRBJ2-4; unclear D gene. This CDR3 is built from 13 residues. Germline values: CDR1 LNHDA, CDR2 SQIVND (reference sequence). V was shortened by 4 bases and J by 4 bases, with 8 bases between the two germline ends. CDR3 residues: CASSTERKNIQYF. Here the CDR3 DNA reads TGTGCCAGTAGTACCGAGCGAAAAAACATTCAGTACTTC. The full variable domain, its missing parts supplied by reference TRBV19 and TRBJ2-4, is DGGITQSPKYLFRKEGQNVTLSCEQNLNHDAMYWYRQDPGQGLRLIYYSQIVNDFQKGDIAEGYSVSREKKESFPLTVTSAQKNPTAFYLCASSTERKNIQYFGAGTRLSVL.

The chain joins TRBV7-9 to TRBJ1-2; 7 bases agree with TRBD1. CDR3 size: 16 residues. The V gene's germline CDR1 is SEHNR and CDR2 FQNEAQ (reference sequence). The ends lost 1 base at V and 3 bases at J; junction bases unmatched: 8. The CDR3, as DNA: TGTGCCAGCAGCTTAGGGGTAACAGGGGACGACTATGGCTACACCTTC. Translation gives CASSLGVTGDDYGYTF. Full variable domain (outside the CDR3, taken from reference TRBV7-9 and TRBJ1-2): DTGVSQNPRHKITKRGQNVTFRCDPISEHNRLYWYRQTLGQGPEFLTYFQNEAQLEKSRLLSDRFSAERPKGSFSTLEIQRTEQGDSAMYLCASSLGVTGDDYGYTFGSGTRLTVV.